The entry below describes one T cell receptor (beta chain). The antigen remains unidentified. As every portion of the isolated RNA was reverse transcribed, the sequencing read expressed TCRB transcripts. Measured with immunoSEQ multiplex PCR; TCRdb has only the in-frame clones, and not every one. The data contain over 600,000 clones, 9.5% to 15% of them singletons. The sample belongs to a study of beta chain features in type 1 diabetes. With 6 bases removed from V and 2 bases from J, the gap between germline ends came to 13 bases. The CDR3 has 14 amino acids. Germline V gene data show CDR1 as WNHNN and CDR2 as SYGVQD (reference sequence). Overall study findings and caveats: HLA effects on TCRB rearrangement stayed unresolved here. The study found moderately but significantly shorter TCRB CDR3s in all four CD4+ subsets of Type 1 diabetes patients.

One heparinised blood draw, averaging roughly 0.12 L, came from each donor. The genes are TRBV10-1 and TRBJ1-1, with a tentative D call TRBD1 (5 bases). Sequenced: naive CD4+ T cells from blood. The clonotype was recovered from a man younger than 45 with type 1 diabetes. CDR3 sequence: CASRVRGKNTEAFF. CDR3 nucleotide sequence: TGCGCCAGCAGGGTGAGGGGAAAAAACACTGAAGCTTTCTTT.